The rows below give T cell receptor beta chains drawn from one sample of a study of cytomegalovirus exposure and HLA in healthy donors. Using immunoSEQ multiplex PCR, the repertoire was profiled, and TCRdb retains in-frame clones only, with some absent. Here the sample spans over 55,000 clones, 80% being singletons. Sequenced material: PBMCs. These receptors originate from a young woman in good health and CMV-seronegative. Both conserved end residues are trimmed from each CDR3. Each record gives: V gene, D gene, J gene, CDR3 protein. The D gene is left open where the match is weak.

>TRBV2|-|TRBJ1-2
ASSERRRGTNYGYT
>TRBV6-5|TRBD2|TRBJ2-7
ASRTGGEQY
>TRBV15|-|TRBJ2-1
ATRERDKNEQF
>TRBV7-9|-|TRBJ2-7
ASSPSSHEQY
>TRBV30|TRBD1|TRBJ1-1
AWRAKGANTEAF
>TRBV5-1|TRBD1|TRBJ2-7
ASSWGDRDGEQY
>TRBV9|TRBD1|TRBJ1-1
ASSGGGTGGTEAF
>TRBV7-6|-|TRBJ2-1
ASSLAGQGYNEQF
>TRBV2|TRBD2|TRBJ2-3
ASSRTSGSADTQY
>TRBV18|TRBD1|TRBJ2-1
ASSPTGTPYNEQF
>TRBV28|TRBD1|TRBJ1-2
ASSKRGRANYGYT
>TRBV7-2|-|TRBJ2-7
ASSLAFGRNYEQY
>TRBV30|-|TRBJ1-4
AWSRDTAGEKLF
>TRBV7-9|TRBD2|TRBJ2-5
ASSPAGGATETQY
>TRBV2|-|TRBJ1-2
ASSVGRNYGYT
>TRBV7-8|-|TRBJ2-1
ASSLGLAGNEQF
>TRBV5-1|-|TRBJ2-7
ASSLAPGNYEQY
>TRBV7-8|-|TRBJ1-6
ASSLGSPLH
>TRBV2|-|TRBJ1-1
ASSERSTGLTEAF
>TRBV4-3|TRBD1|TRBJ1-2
ASSEGTAANYGYT
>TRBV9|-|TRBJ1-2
ASSVGDYGYT
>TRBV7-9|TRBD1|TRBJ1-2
ASSLTRTGEKDT
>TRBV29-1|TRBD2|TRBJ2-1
SVPSGRVRCEQF
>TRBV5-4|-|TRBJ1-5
ASTRGGEGNQPQH
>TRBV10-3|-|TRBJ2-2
AISHSTGELF
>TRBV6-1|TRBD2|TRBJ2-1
ASSETIAGASSYNEQF
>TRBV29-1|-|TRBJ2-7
SVPGSEADEQY
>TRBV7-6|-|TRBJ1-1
ASSLGGGEAF
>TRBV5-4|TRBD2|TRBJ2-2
ASHTPGLAVGELF
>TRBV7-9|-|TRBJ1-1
ASSLHRDTVEAF
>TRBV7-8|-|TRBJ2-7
ASSNYEQY
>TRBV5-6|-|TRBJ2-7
ASSLGPLAYEQY
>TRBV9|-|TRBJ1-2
ASSVAPQSAFGYT
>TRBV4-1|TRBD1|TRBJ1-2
ASSLRSTGGSDGYT
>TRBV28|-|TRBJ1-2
ASSTMQGGYGYT
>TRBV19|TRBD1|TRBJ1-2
ASVGTGFSGYT
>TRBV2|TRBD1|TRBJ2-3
ASSEAPTGGAEDTQY
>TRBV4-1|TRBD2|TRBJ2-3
ASSSTSGRNTDTQY
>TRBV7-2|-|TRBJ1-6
ASSRNNPGIYNSPLH
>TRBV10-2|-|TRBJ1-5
ASSESGEDQPQH
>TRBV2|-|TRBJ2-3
ASSRTLSTDTQY
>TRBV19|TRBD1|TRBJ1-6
ASRPSGQASPLH
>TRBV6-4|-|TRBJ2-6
ASSVEASSGANVLT
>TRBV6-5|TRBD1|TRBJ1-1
ASKKGARTEAF
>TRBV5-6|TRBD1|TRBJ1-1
ASTRTGRNTEAF
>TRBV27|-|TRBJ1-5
ASRRGPDQPQH
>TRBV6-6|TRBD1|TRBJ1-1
ASSLQGGRTEAF
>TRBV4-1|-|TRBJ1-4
ASSQPSRGTNEKLF
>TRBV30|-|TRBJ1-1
AWSRGSTEAF
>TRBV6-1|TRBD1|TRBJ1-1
ASSVRQGAEAF
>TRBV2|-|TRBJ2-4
ASSERWGPSTKNIQY
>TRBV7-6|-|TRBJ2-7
ASSLPGPSEQY
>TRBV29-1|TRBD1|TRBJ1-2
SVGAGGPNDYGYT
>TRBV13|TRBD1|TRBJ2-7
ASSRVGGAFEAEYEQY
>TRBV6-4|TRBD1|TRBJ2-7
ASPRDRTYEQY